Listed below are T cell receptor beta chains from one sample, sequenced in a study of shared clonotypes between healthy human individuals. Assay: immunoSEQ multiplex PCR; the TCRdb copy retains only in-frame clones and omits some. In the table there are 2 million to 2.5 million clones, nearly 97% of which are singletons. Sequencing used naive CD4+ T cells sorted from blood. The receptors were gathered from a man aged 18-30 years in good health. CDR3s include the opening cysteine and the closing phenylalanine or tryptophan.

v_gene,CDR3aa
TRBV5-1,CASSLDVGYTF
TRBV10-3,CAISQGPPVAFF
TRBV6-6,CASSTQGRNTEAFF
TRBV30,CAWGADSNQPQHF
TRBV4-2,CASSGQEFSGNTIYF
TRBV30,CAWSVRGNTEAFF
TRBV30,CAWSAGTGATYEQYF
TRBV19,CASGRDRTNTEAFF
TRBV7-2,CASSDGTGWLGTF
TRBV18,CASSPNGAVGTEAFF